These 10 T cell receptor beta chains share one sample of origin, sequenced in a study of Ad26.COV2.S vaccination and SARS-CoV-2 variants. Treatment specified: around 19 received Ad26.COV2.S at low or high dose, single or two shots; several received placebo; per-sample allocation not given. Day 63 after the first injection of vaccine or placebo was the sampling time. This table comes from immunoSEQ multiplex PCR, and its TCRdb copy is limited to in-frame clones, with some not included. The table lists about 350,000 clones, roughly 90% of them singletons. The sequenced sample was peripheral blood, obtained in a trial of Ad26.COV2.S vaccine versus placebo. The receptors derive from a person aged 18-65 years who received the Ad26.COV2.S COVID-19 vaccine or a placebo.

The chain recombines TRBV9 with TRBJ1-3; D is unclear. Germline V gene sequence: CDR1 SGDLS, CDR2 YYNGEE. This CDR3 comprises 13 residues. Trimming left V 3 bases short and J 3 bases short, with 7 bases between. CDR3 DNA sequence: TGTGCCAGCAGCGATCGGGGTGGAAACACCATATATTTT. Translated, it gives CASSDRGGNTIYF.

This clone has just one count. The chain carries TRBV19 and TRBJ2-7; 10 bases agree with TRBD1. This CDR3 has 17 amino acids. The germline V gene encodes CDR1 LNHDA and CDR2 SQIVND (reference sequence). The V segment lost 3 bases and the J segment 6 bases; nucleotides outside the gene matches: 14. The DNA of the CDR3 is TGTGCCAGTAGTATTATTGGGACAGGGGAGACCGTCGGCGAGCAGTACTTC. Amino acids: CASSIIGTGETVGEQYF.

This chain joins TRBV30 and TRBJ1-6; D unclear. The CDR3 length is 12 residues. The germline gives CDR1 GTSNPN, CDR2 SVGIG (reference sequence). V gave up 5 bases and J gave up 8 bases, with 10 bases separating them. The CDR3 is CAWGRRDSPLHF. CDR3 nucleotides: TGTGCCTGGGGAAGGCGAGATTCACCCCTCCACTTT.

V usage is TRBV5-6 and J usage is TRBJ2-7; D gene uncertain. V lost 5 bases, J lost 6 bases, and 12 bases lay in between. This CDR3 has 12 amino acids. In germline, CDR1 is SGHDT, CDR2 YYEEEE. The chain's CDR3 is CASSWAVGEQYF. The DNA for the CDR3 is TGTGCCAGCAGTTGGGCCGTGGGCGAGCAGTACTTC.

The CDR3 DNA follows: TGTGCCAGTAGTAACAGGGGCAGCACAGATACGCAGTATTTT. Residues: CASSNRGSTDTQYF. This chain links TRBV19 with TRBJ2-3; TRBD1 aligns across 7 bases. Unmatched junction bases numbered 1, after V lost 4 bases and J lost 0 bases. The CDR3 sequence is 14 residues long. Per germline, CDR1 LNHDA and CDR2 SQIVND (reference sequence).

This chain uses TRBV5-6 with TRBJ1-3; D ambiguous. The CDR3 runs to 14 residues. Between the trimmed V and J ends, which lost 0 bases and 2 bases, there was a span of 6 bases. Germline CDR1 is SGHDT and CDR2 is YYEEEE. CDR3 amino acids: CASSLGLPGNTIYF. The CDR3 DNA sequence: TGTGCCAGCAGCTTGGGACTCCCTGGAAACACCATATATTTT. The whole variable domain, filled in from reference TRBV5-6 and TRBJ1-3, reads DAGVTQSPTHLIKTRGQQVTLRCSPKSGHDTVSWYQQALGQGPQFIFQYYEEEERQRGNFPDRFSGHQFPNYSSELNVNALLLGDSALYLCASSLGLPGNTIYFGEGSWLTVV.

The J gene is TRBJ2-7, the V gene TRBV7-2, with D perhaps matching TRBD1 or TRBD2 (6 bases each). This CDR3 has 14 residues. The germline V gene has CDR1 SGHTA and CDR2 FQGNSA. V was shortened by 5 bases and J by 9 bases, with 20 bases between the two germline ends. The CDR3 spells CASSPGAIGMVQYF. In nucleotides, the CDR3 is TGTGCCAGCAGCCCGGGGGCCATTGGAATGGTGCAGTACTTC.

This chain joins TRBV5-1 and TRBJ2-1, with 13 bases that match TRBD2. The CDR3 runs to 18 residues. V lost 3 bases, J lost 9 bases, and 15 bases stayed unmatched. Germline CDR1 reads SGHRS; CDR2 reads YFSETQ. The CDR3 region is CASSWGVRTSGSRSEQFF. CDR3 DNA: TGCGCCAGCAGCTGGGGGGTCAGGACTAGCGGGAGTAGGAGTGAGCAGTTCTTC.

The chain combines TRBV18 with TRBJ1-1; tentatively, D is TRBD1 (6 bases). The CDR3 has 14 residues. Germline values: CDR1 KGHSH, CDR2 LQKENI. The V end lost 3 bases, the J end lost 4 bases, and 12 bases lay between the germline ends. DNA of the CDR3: TGTGCCAGCTCACCCGCCCCACAGGGCACTGAAGCTTTCTTT. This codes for CASSPAPQGTEAFF.

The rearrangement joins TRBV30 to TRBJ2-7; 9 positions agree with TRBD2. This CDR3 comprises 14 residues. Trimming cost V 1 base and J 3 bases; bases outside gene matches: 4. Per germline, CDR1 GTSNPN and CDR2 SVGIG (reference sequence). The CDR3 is CAWSAASGVYEQYF. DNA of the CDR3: TGTGCCTGGAGTGCCGCTAGCGGGGTCTACGAGCAGTACTTC.